The 32 T cell receptor beta chains presented below share a single source sample, sequenced in a study of shared clonotypes between healthy human individuals. Repertoires were generated with immunoSEQ multiplex PCR, while TCRdb's copy carries only in-frame clones and drops some. The sample includes roughly 1,800,000 clones, about 94% of them seen just once. Selected positively for CCR7 and CD45RO-negative, naive CD8 cells excluded terminally differentiated effector memory CD45RA+ cells. Sequenced material: naive CD8+ T cells sorted from blood. Receptors were obtained from a man between 18 and 35 years old in good health.

The genes are TRBV27 and TRBJ2-7; TRBD1 might be the D (6 bases). The CDR3 length is 16 residues. Germline V lookup: CDR1 MNHEY, CDR2 SMNVEV (reference sequence). V shed 0 bases and J shed 1 base, with 13 bases lying between them. Written as DNA, the CDR3 is TGTGCCAGCAGTTTATCTCAGGGGTCCTATTCCTACGAGCAGTACTTC. Protein product: CASSLSQGSYSYEQYF.

The V and J genes are TRBV18 and TRBJ2-1; D remains ambiguous. The V gene lost 3 bases and the J gene lost 3 bases, with 9 bases spanning the gap. Germline V lookup: CDR1 KGHSH, CDR2 LQKENI. The CDR3 has 14 amino acids. CDR3 nucleotide sequence: TGTGCCAGCTCACCGGAACAGAGCTACAATGAGCAGTTCTTC. It translates to CASSPEQSYNEQFF.

Here the CDR3 DNA reads TGTGCCAGCAGCCCAGGGACCCTTAGCACAGATACGCAGTATTTT. It encodes CASSPGTLSTDTQYF. The chain couples TRBV7-3 to TRBJ2-3; perhaps D is TRBD1 or TRBD2 (5 bases each). V was clipped by 5 bases and J by 0 bases, with 12 bases between them. Germline CDR1 and CDR2: SGHTA and FQGTGA. The CDR3 extends over 15 amino acids.

V and J are TRBV4-3 and TRBJ1-5; D perhaps matches TRBD1 (5 bases). V shed 4 bases and J shed 2 bases, with 9 bases lying between them. Germline CDR1 and CDR2: LGHNA and YSLEER. CDR3 size: 14 residues. The CDR3 protein is CASSPTTGNQPQHF. For the CDR3, the DNA is TGCGCCAGCAGCCCCACGACAGGCAATCAGCCCCAGCATTTT.

The chain employs TRBV11-2 and TRBJ2-1; 7 nucleotides align to TRBD1. From germline, CDR1 is SGHAT and CDR2 FQNNGV. The V and J ends lost 2 bases and 0 bases, in that order; junction bases with no gene match: 1. This CDR3 region has 15 residues. This chain's CDR3 is CASSLRGPSYNEQFF. The CDR3 DNA reads as TGTGCCAGCAGCTTAAGGGGGCCCTCCTACAATGAGCAGTTCTTC.

This clone has just one count. V gene TRBV4-1 combines with J gene TRBJ2-7; 8 nucleotides align to TRBD1. Germline V gene lookup returns CDR1 MGHRA and CDR2 YSYEKL. The ends lost 4 bases at V and 3 bases at J; junction bases unmatched: 8. This CDR3 has 15 amino acids. CDR3 DNA sequence: TGCGCCAGCAGCCTAACCGGGACAGGCCACTACGAGCAGTACTTC. Amino acid sequence: CASSLTGTGHYEQYF.

Regarding this clone: The same CDR3 also results from other DNA sequences found in this sample. The chain couples TRBV9 to TRBJ1-4, with TRBD1 matching 7 bases. The CDR3 is 15 amino acids. From germline, CDR1 is SGDLS and CDR2 YYNGEE. The ends lost 4 bases at V and 0 bases at J; junction bases unmatched: 3. This chain's CDR3 is CASSPGTATNEKLFF. The CDR3 DNA sequence: TGTGCCAGCAGCCCGGGGACAGCAACTAATGAAAAACTGTTTTTT. The complete variable domain, with remaining parts taken from reference TRBV9 and TRBJ1-4, reads DSGVTQTPKHLITATGQRVTLRCSPRSGDLSVYWYQQSLDQGLQFLIQYYNGEERAKGNILERFSAQQFPDLHSELNLSSLELGDSALYFCASSPGTATNEKLFFGSGTQLSVL.

As regards this clone: The sample has other DNA sequences that encode this CDR3 too. The chain recombines TRBV28 with TRBJ2-7, with D possibly being TRBD1 (5 bases). The CDR3 is 13 amino acids. Trimming pared 3 bases from V and 3 bases from J, leaving 9 bases between. Germline V lookup: CDR1 MDHEN, CDR2 SYDVKM. CDR3 nucleotide sequence: TGTGCCAGCAGTTTCACCGACAGCTACGAGCAGTACTTC. Its translation: CASSFTDSYEQYF.

For this clone: Other DNA sequences within the sample encode an identical CDR3. The V and J genes are TRBV5-1 and TRBJ2-7; D gene unclear. Per germline, CDR1 SGHRS and CDR2 YFSETQ. V was pared by 2 bases and J by 4 bases, with 10 bases between. The CDR3 runs to 13 residues. The CDR3 spells CASSFASEYEQYF. The CDR3 DNA reads as TGCGCCAGCAGCTTTGCCTCGGAGTACGAGCAGTACTTC. The variable domain in full, with the rest retrieved from reference TRBV5-1 and TRBJ2-7, is KAGVTQTPRYLIKTRGQQVTLSCSPISGHRSVSWYQQTPGQGLQFLFEYFSETQRNKGNFPGRFSGRQFSNSRSEMNVSTLELGDSALYLCASSFASEYEQYFGPGTRLTVT.

This clone has only one observation. This chain joins TRBV10-3 and TRBJ2-5, with 14 bases that match TRBD2. CDR3 size: 20 residues. Trimming cost V 1 base and J 0 bases; bases outside gene matches: 10. Germline V gives CDR1 ENHRY, CDR2 SYGVKD. CDR3 protein: CAISEYGLAGGNTNQETQYF. CDR3 bases: TGTGCCATCAGTGAGTACGGACTAGCGGGGGGAAATACTAACCAAGAGACCCAGTACTTC.

V is TRBV5-1 and J is TRBJ2-1, with D perhaps TRBD2 (5 bases). Trimming shortened V by 2 bases and J by 0 bases, and 15 bases separated the two germline ends. Germline CDR1 is SGHRS and CDR2 is YFSETQ. The CDR3 consists of 17 residues. The CDR3 nucleotides are TGCGCCAGCAGCTTAGTCAGGTCAGGAGGCTCCTACAATGAGCAGTTCTTC. It codes for CASSLVRSGGSYNEQFF.

The chain has TRBV7-2 and TRBJ2-1; 7 positions match TRBD2. From germline, CDR1 is SGHTA and CDR2 FQGNSA. Losses at the gene ends were 1 base for V and 1 base for J; bases not matched to a gene: 10. The CDR3 runs to 18 residues. CDR3 in DNA: TGTGCCAGCAGCTTAGTAAATTCGGTGGGGGGGTCCTACAATGAGCAGTTCTTC. Translation gives CASSLVNSVGGSYNEQFF.

In this sample, this clone turned up once. The V call is TRBV6-5, the J call TRBJ1-1; perhaps TRBD1 as D (5 bases). V lost 6 bases and J lost 4, with 15 bases in between. Germline CDR1 is MNHEY and CDR2 is SVGAGI. The CDR3 sequence is 14 residues long. CDR3 sequence (DNA): TGTGCCAGCAGCCTCGGGGCGGGAGGCACTGAAGCTTTCTTT. Protein sequence: CASSLGAGGTEAFF.

The V and J genes are TRBV7-2 and TRBJ2-1; TRBD2 matches at 10 bases. V shed 3 bases and J 10 bases; nucleotides not matched to a gene: 9. Germline V CDR1 and CDR2: SGHTA, FQGNSA. The CDR3 extends over 15 amino acids. CDR3: CASSFPASGSNEQFF. The CDR3 DNA sequence: TGTGCCAGCAGCTTCCCAGCTAGCGGGAGTAACGAGCAGTTCTTC.

This rearrangement joins TRBV4-2 to TRBJ2-7; TRBD2 matches at 14 bases. CDR3 size: 18 residues. V lost 4 bases to trimming and J lost 4 bases; unmatched junction nucleotides: 12. Germline V lookup: CDR1 LGHNA, CDR2 YNFKEQ. The CDR3 loop is CASSLTGLAGELNYEQYF. In DNA, the CDR3 is TGTGCCAGCAGCCTAACGGGACTAGCGGGGGAGCTTAATTACGAGCAGTACTTC.

This chain uses TRBV10-2 with TRBJ2-7; D gene ambiguous. The CDR3 totals 11 residues. Germline loops: CDR1 WSHSY, CDR2 SAAADI. The V end was cut by 7 bases, the J end by 7 bases, with 11 bases between. The CDR3 region has the DNA TGCGCCAGCACTATCGAACAGGAGCAGTACTTC. Translation: CASTIEQEQYF.

This clone was seen just once. V is TRBV5-6 and J is TRBJ2-3; tentatively, D is TRBD2 (7 bases). The CDR3 runs 15 residues. Germline assignment: CDR1 SGHDT and CDR2 YYEEEE. V was shortened by 4 bases and J by 7 bases, with 19 bases between the two germline ends. CDR3 coding DNA: TGTGCCAGCAGCCCCTGGGGTGGGGGGGCGAATACGCAGTATTTT. Amino acids: CASSPWGGGANTQYF.

This clone appeared once. The rearrangement links TRBV11-2 to TRBJ2-1; D gene ambiguous. V gave up 2 bases and J gave up 8 bases, with 10 bases separating them. CDR3 size: 13 residues. Germline CDR1 is SGHAT and CDR2 is FQNNGV. CDR3 sequence reads: CASSLLLRDEQFF. In DNA, the CDR3 is TGTGCCAGCAGCTTATTACTAAGGGATGAGCAGTTCTTC.

This clone was picked up one time. This chain joins TRBV11-2 and TRBJ2-3; D might be TRBD2 (6 bases). Trimming removed 0 bases at V and 1 base at J, with 14 bases between. This CDR3 has 17 amino acids. Germline CDR1 reads SGHAT; CDR2 reads FQNNGV. The CDR3 DNA reads as TGTGCCAGCAGCTTAGAAGACATGTGGGAGGGCACAGATACGCAGTATTTT. Protein: CASSLEDMWEGTDTQYF.

This rearrangement joins TRBV9 to TRBJ1-4, with 8 bases lining up with TRBD1. The CDR3 has 17 amino acids. Trimming took 4 bases from V and 4 from J; bases not matched to a gene: 12. The V gene's germline CDR1 is SGDLS and CDR2 YYNGEE. CDR3 sequence (DNA): TGTGCCAGCAGCACCGGGACAGGCCCCCTCTTTAATGAAAAACTGTTTTTT. Amino acids: CASSTGTGPLFNEKLFF.

Points on this clone: Other nucleotide sequences from this sample produce the same CDR3. The chain joins TRBV27 to TRBJ2-7; no clear D gene. V lost 5 bases and J 1 base, leaving 9 bases between the germline ends. Germline CDR1 is MNHEY and CDR2 is SMNVEV (reference sequence). This CDR3 contains 13 residues. The CDR3, as DNA: TGTGCCAGCAGTCTCTCCCCTTCCTACGAGCAGTACTTC. Translation gives CASSLSPSYEQYF.

V and J are TRBV30 and TRBJ2-7; D may be TRBD1 (6 bases). V gave up 5 bases and J gave up 6 bases, with 14 bases separating them. CDR1 is GTSNPN and CDR2 is SVGIG in the germline V gene (reference sequence). This CDR3 comprises 12 residues. The CDR3, as DNA: TGTGCCTGGGGAGATGACAGGACCGAGCAGTACTTC. Translating gives CAWGDDRTEQYF.

The CDR3 loop reads CASQNSYEQYF. The CDR3 nucleotides are TGTGCCAGCCAGAATTCCTACGAGCAGTACTTC. This sequence joins TRBV2 and TRBJ2-7, with D uncertain. V was pared by 8 bases and J by 1 base, with 6 bases between. This CDR3 has 11 residues. The germline V gene encodes CDR1 SNHLY and CDR2 FYNNEI.

This chain uses TRBV7-3 with TRBJ2-3; 10 positions match TRBD2. V gave up 5 bases and J gave up 2 bases; unmatched junction bases: 1. The CDR3 runs 14 residues. Germline CDR1 SGHTA, CDR2 FQGTGA. The CDR3 coding sequence is TGTGCCAGCAGCCTAGCGGGGGTCACAGATACGCAGTATTTT. It translates to CASSLAGVTDTQYF.

This clone has a single count. The chain has TRBV15 and TRBJ1-1; D is uncertain. Trimming took off 4 bases at V and 2 bases at J, with 5 bases between the two ends. The CDR3 spans 12 residues. Germline V CDR1 and CDR2: LNHNV, YYDKDF (reference sequence). The CDR3 coding sequence is TGTGCCACCAGCACAGATAACACTGAAGCTTTCTTT. Translation: CATSTDNTEAFF.

This chain links TRBV10-1 with TRBJ2-3, with D possibly matching TRBD2 (5 bases). Trimming shortened V by 2 bases and J by 3 bases, and 9 bases separated the two germline ends. Per the germline V gene, CDR1 is WNHNN and CDR2 is SYGVQD (reference sequence). The CDR3 runs 14 residues. The CDR3 DNA is TGCGCCAGCAGTGAGGGGAGATTAACAGATACGCAGTATTTT. Protein product: CASSEGRLTDTQYF.

V usage is TRBV29-1 and J usage is TRBJ2-2, with D unclear. The CDR3 has 12 residues. Germline V gives CDR1 SQVTM, CDR2 ANQGSEA. Trimming stripped 4 bases from V and 5 bases from J, with 8 bases between. Written as DNA, the CDR3 is TGCAGCGTTGTCGAATTAACCGGGGAGCTGTTTTTT. Translated: CSVVELTGELFF.

The rearrangement joins TRBV6-1 to TRBJ2-7; 9 bases agree with TRBD2. CDR1 and CDR2 from the germline V gene are MNHNS and SASEGT. J was trimmed by 6 bases and V by 3 bases; bases with no gene match: 21. This CDR3 has 19 amino acids. The CDR3 loop is CASSDRAGGPLDSLLEQYF. CDR3 DNA: TGTGCCAGCAGTGATCGGGCGGGAGGGCCGTTGGATTCCCTTCTCGAGCAGTACTTC.

The CDR3, as DNA: TGTGCCAGCAGCGAGGGGAGGGTTAAAGATGAGCAGTTCTTC. It is translated as CASSEGRVKDEQFF. The chain joins TRBV9 to TRBJ2-1, with 7 bases lining up with TRBD2. The length of the CDR3 is 14 residues. V shed 3 bases and J 8 bases; nucleotides not matched to a gene: 8. Germline V gene data show CDR1 as SGDLS and CDR2 as YYNGEE.

V and J are TRBV2 and TRBJ2-3, with D unresolved. This CDR3 region has 14 residues. Germline assignment: CDR1 SNHLY and CDR2 FYNNEI. V was cut by 3 bases and J by 4 bases, with 11 bases left in between. The CDR3 region has the DNA TGTGCCAGCAGTGATTATAATGAGTCAGATACGCAGTATTTT. This gives the protein CASSDYNESDTQYF.

The genes are TRBV15 and TRBJ2-2; 7 bases are a match to TRBD2. The CDR3 loop spans 18 amino acids. Germline V CDR1 and CDR2: LNHNV, YYDKDF (reference sequence). V shed 1 base and J 0 bases; nucleotides not matched to a gene: 8. CDR3 in DNA: TGTGCCACCAGCAGAGGCCTAGCGGAGGCCCCGAACACCGGGGAGCTGTTTTTT. Translation: CATSRGLAEAPNTGELFF.

The V gene is TRBV5-4, the J gene TRBJ1-2; D unclear. The V and J ends lost 2 bases and 2 bases respectively, with 16 bases between them. This CDR3 is 16 amino acids long. Per germline, CDR1 SGHNT and CDR2 YYREEE (reference sequence). The CDR3: CASSFSERVENYGYTF. CDR3 in DNA: TGTGCCAGCAGCTTCTCTGAGCGTGTGGAGAACTATGGCTACACCTTC.